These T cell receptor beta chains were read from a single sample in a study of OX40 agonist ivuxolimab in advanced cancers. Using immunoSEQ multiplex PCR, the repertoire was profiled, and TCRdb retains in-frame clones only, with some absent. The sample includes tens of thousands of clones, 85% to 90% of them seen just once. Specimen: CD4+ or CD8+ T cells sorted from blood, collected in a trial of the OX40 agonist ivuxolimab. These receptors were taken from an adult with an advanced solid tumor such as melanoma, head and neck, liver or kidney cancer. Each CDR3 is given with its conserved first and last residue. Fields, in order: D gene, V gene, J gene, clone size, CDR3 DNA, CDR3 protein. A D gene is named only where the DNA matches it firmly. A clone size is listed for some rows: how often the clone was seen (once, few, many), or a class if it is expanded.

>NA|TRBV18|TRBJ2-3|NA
TGTGCCAGCTCACCCCCCTGGGGGCGGGGGCCCACAGATACGCAGTATTTT
CASSPPWGRGPTDTQYF
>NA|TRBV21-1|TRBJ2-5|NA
TGTGCCAGCAGCAATTTAGGAGCGGGAGAAGCAGAGACCCAGTACTTC
CASSNLGAGEAETQYF
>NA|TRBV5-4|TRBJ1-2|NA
TGTGCCAGCAGCTCAGGGGTTTCCAACTATGGCTACACCTTC
CASSSGVSNYGYTF
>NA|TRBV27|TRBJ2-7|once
TGTGCCAGCAGTTACAGGATTGAGGCCTACGAGCAGTACTTC
CASSYRIEAYEQYF
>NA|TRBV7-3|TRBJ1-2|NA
TGTGCCAGCAGCCCCCAGGGTTCCTATGGCTACACCTTC
CASSPQGSYGYTF
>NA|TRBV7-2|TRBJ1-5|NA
TGTGCCAGCAGCTTAGTCAGTGATCAGCCCCAGCATTTT
CASSLVSDQPQHF
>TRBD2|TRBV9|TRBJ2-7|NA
TGTGCCAGCAGCGCCGGGACTACGGGTCGCCCTGTGTACTTC
CASSAGTTGRPVYF
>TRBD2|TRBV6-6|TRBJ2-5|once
TGTGCCAGCAGTTACTCGTCTAGCGGGGCTGAGACCCAGTACTTC
CASSYSSSGAETQYF
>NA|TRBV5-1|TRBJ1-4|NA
TGCGCCAGCAGCTTGACAGGGTATGAGAATGAAAAACTGTTTTTT
CASSLTGYENEKLFF
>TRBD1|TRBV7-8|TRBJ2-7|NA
TGTGCCAGCAGCCGGACAGGAGGCGAGCAGTACTTC
CASSRTGGEQYF
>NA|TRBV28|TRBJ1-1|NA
TGTGCCAGCGCCTATCACACAGGCGAAGCTTTCTTT
CASAYHTGEAFF
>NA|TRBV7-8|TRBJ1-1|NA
TGTGCCAGCAGCTTAAAGGGGAGCACTGAAGCTTTCTTT
CASSLKGSTEAFF
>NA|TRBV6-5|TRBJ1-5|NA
TGTGCCAGCACCTCCCTATCGAGCAATCAGCCCCAGCATTTT
CASTSLSSNQPQHF
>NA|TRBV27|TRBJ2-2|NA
TGTGCCAGCAGTTTGACTCCGAACACCGGGGAGCTGTTTTTT
CASSLTPNTGELFF
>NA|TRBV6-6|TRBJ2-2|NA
TGTGCCAGCAGTCCCCTGGACGCGGGCACCGGGGAGCTGTTTTTT
CASSPLDAGTGELFF
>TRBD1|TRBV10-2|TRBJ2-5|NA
TGCGCCAGCAGTGTGAGCCGGGACAGGGTCGAGACCCAGTACTTC
CASSVSRDRVETQYF
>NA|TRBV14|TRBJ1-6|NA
TGTGCCAGCAGCCATCTGGGAAAGGGGGACTCACCCCTCCACTTT
CASSHLGKGDSPLHF
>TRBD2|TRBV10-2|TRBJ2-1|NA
TGCGCCAGCAGGTCCCCGGGGGGGCTTATCGGCAATGAGCAGTTCTTC
CASRSPGGLIGNEQFF
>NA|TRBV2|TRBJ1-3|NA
TGTGCCAGCCTTCAGGACTCTGGAAACACCATATATTTT
CASLQDSGNTIYF
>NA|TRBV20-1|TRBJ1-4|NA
TGCAGTGCTAATCTGGATGAAAAACTGTTTTTT
CSANLDEKLFF
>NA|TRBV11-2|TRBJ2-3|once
TGTGCCAGCAGCTTAGCAGGGGGGGGCCGGTACGTTACGCAGTATTTT
CASSLAGGGRYVTQYF
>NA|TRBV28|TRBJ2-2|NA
TGTGCCAGCTCGACGGAGGTGAACACCGGGGAGCTGTTTTTT
CASSTEVNTGELFF
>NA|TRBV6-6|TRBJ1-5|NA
TGTGCCAGCAGTTCCCAGGGCGAGGGGACCCAGCATTTT
CASSSQGEGTQHF
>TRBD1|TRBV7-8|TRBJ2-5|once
TGTGCCAGCAGCTTATTAAGGGGGCAGGAGACCCAGTACTTC
CASSLLRGQETQYF
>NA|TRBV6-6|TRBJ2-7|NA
TGTGCCAGCAGTTACAGGACGGGAGACTACGAGCAGTACTTC
CASSYRTGDYEQYF
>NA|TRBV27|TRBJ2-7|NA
TGTGCCAGCAGGGATCTGGGCGGGGTAGCGTCCTACGAGCAGTACTTC
CASRDLGGVASYEQYF
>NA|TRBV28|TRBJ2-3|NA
TGTGCTAGCAGCCGACAGGATGGGCAGGATACGCAGTATTTT
CASSRQDGQDTQYF
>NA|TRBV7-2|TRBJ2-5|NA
TGTGCCAGCAGCTTAGTCGGGGTAGAAGAGACCCAGTACTTC
CASSLVGVEETQYF
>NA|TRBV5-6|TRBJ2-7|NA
TGTGCCAGCAGCTACCGGGAAGGCCGATCCAACGAGCAGTACTTC
CASSYREGRSNEQYF
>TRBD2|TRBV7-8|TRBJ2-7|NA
TGTGCCAGCAGCTTAGGGGGGGTAGCGGGAGGCGAGCAGTACTTC
CASSLGGVAGGEQYF
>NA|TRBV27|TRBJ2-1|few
TGTGCCAGCAGTTTTACTAGCTCTGAGCAGTTCTTC
CASSFTSSEQFF
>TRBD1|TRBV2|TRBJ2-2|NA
TGTGCCAGCAGCTTAGGGGGCAGGAACACCGGGGAGCTGTTTTTT
CASSLGGRNTGELFF
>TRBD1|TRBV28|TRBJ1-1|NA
TGTGCCAGCAGTTTAGCCCCCAGACAGGGGACTGAAGCTTTCTTT
CASSLAPRQGTEAFF
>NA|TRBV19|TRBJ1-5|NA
TGTGCCAGTAGTATAGCCAAAATTAGCAATCAGCCCCAGCATTTT
CASSIAKISNQPQHF
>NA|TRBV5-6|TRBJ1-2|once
TGTGCCAGCAGCTTGGCAGGTAGAGGTGGTGGCTACACCTTC
CASSLAGRGGGYTF
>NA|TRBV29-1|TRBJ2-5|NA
TGCAGCGAGGTAGCGGAAGAGACCCAGTACTTC
CSEVAEETQYF
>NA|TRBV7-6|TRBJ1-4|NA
TGTGCCAGCAGCTTAGCGGAACGGTTTAATGAAAAACTGTTTTTT
CASSLAERFNEKLFF
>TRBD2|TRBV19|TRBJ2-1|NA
TGTGCCAGTAGTGTCTGGGGGGGTCAGTACAATGAGCAGTTCTTC
CASSVWGGQYNEQFF
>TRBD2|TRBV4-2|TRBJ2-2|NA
TGTGCCAGCAGCCCGAGCCCTCGACCGGGACTAGCGGGGCACTACACCGGGGAGCTGTTTTTT
CASSPSPRPGLAGHYTGELFF
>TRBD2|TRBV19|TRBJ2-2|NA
TGTGCCAGTACCTCCCCGGGGGGAACCGGGGAGCTGTTTTTT
CASTSPGGTGELFF
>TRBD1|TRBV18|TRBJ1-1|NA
TGTGCCAGCTCACCCGACAGGGGTCAGGCTGAAGCTTTCTTT
CASSPDRGQAEAFF
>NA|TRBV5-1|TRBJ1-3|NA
TGCGCCAGCAGCTTGGGGGGAGACTCTGGAAACACCATATATTTT
CASSLGGDSGNTIYF
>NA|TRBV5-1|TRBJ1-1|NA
TGCGCCAGCAGCCCAACGACAGACACTGAAGCTTTCTTT
CASSPTTDTEAFF
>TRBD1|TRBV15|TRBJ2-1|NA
TGTGCCACCAGCAGAAGGGACAGGGAGGTCGGAGGTCGGCAGTTCTTC
CATSRRDREVGGRQFF
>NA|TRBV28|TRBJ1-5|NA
TGTGCCAGCAAGTCGGAAACAAAAGGGACTGGGCGGTTTACCAATCAGCCCCAGCATTTT
CASKSETKGTGRFTNQPQHF
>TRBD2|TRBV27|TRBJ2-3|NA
TGTGCCAGCTCGGTGGGAGGGGATACGCAGTATTTT
CASSVGGDTQYF
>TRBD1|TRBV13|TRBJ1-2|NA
TGTGCCAGCAGCTTGGACAGGTCGGCGGGCTACACCTTC
CASSLDRSAGYTF
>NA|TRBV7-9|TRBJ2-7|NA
TGTGCCAGCAGCTTAGTGGGCACAGGTCCCGAGCAGTACTTC
CASSLVGTGPEQYF
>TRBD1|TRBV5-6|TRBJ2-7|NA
TGTGCCAGCAGCTTGTTTGGGACAGATTACTACGAGCAGTACTTC
CASSLFGTDYYEQYF
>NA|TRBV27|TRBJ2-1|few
TGTGCCAGCAGTTTAAGACGGGGTGGCAATGAGCAGTTCTTC
CASSLRRGGNEQFF